Listed here are 5 T cell receptor beta chains from one sample, sequenced in a study of blood T cells in healthy people across ages. It was with a sample-barcoded 5' primer and a J-beta primer mix that a second PCR of about 7 to 12 cycles was run. TCRdb recomputed calls from the 5' RACE reads with MiXCR, one row per CDR3 protein. The sample consists of over 1,500,000 distinct CDR3 sequences, 49% of them appearing once. Sequenced input: blood. The receptors were gathered from a woman aged 40-49 years in good health.

The CDR3 spells CASSYVGGPRDTQYF. The CDR3 DNA reads as TGTGCCAGCAGTTACGTGGGGGGGCCGAGAGATACGCAGTATTTT. The rearrangement joins TRBV6-2 or TRBV6-3 to TRBJ2-3; D is perhaps TRBD2 (7 bases). V gave up 2 bases and J gave up 5 bases, with 14 bases separating them. This CDR3 is 15 amino acids long. Germline-derived CDR1 and CDR2 are MNHEY and SVGEGT.

This clonotype has more than one count but fewer than ten. This chain joins TRBV15 and TRBJ1-2; 7 positions match TRBD1. Germline CDR1 is LNHNV and CDR2 is YYDKDF (reference sequence). This CDR3 contains 12 residues. The trim removed 6 bases at V and 8 bases at J, leaving 6 bases unmatched. The CDR3 DNA reads TGTGCCACCAGTCCTAGGGGGCTCGGCTACACCTTC. Translation: CATSPRGLGYTF.

V and J are TRBV4-2 and TRBJ2-5; the match to TRBD1 covers 8 bases. The CDR3 length is 16 residues. Germline CDR1 LGHNA, CDR2 YNFKEQ. V lost 1 base, J lost 11 bases, and 15 bases stayed unmatched. CDR3 in DNA: TGTGCCAGCAGCCAAGGACAGGGGAGCTCCTACAATGAGCAGTACTTC. It specifies CASSQGQGSSYNEQYF.

This clonotype occurred a few times. The V and J genes are TRBV7-8 and TRBJ2-3, with 8 bases identical to TRBD1. CDR3 length: 18 residues. Germline values: CDR1 SGHVS, CDR2 FQNEAQ. The V segment lost 5 bases and the J segment 1 base; nucleotides outside the gene matches: 14. The DNA of the CDR3 is TGTGCCAGCAGCACCGCTATAGGACAGGGAGGTGGCACAGATACGCAGTATTTT. This encodes CASSTAIGQGGGTDTQYF.

The V call is TRBV12-3 or TRBV12-4, the J call TRBJ2-3, with D maybe TRBD2 (5 bases). CDR3 length: 19 residues. V lost 3 bases, J lost 0 bases, and 22 bases lay in between. The CDR3 here is CASSFVAGLTHKSTDTQYF. CDR3 coding DNA: TGTGCCAGCAGTTTTGTGGCGGGCTTAACTCACAAGAGCACAGATACGCAGTATTTT.